This TCR beta chain was found in a study of blood T cell repertoires in COVID-19. On the study more broadly: The study drew acute and convalescent COVID-19 samples from the United States, Italy and Spain. Nucleic acid was either cDNA or gDNA, and it came from T cells, B-cell-depleted T cells, or PBMCs.

In germline, CDR1 is SGHAT, CDR2 FQNNGV. V lost 1 base to trimming and J lost 0 bases, with 12 bases between them. The CDR3 length is 16 residues. The data were produced by immunoSEQ multiplex PCR, yet TCRdb's version contains in-frame clones alone and is incomplete. The repertoire holds approximately 200,000 clones, with about 80% as singletons. V gene TRBV11-2 combines with J gene TRBJ2-5, with D possibly being TRBD2 (6 bases). Specimen: peripheral blood. This sequence was found in a human donor with acute or convalescent COVID-19. The donor label of this sample is uncertain. CDR3 coding DNA: TGTGCCAGCAGCTTAGGAGCCAGGAGGGACCAAGAGACCCAGTACTTC. Its translation: CASSLGARRDQETQYF.